This T cell receptor (beta chain) was obtained from a study of cytomegalovirus exposure and HLA in healthy donors. On this clone: Its antigen is not known.

It was with 60 Vbeta and 13 Jbeta primers that the PCR ran. TCRdb's copy holds only in-frame clones and misses some; the assay was immunoSEQ multiplex PCR. The table shows some 150,000 clones, with about four fifths occurring only once. Study findings and constraints: Per published accounts, TCR beta sequences correctly predicted the HLA-A and HLA-B alleles of most subjects. A later analysis revealed that TCR association rates differed between HLA loci, peaking at DRB1 and bottoming out at HLA-C. Reportedly, a later analysis found an Asian-associated ancestry cluster had fewer N-insertions than the roughly 700-donor mean.

The germline V gene has CDR1 SGHAT and CDR2 FQNNGV. Trimming took 1 base from V and 6 from J; bases not matched to a gene: 6. The CDR3 loop spans 16 amino acids. This TCR derives from a young man in good health and CMV-seronegative. This chain joins TRBV11-2 and TRBJ1-2; 12 nucleotides match TRBD1. The sample comprised PBMCs. The CDR3 spells CASSLGWGQGADGYTF. DNA of the CDR3: TGTGCCAGCAGCTTAGGGTGGGGACAGGGGGCTGATGGCTACACCTTC.